This T cell receptor beta chain comes out of a study of a mutant IDH1 vaccine in newly diagnosed glioma. For the study at large: Most patients had received both radiotherapy and temozolomide, the prior options being radiotherapy, temozolomide, or both.

A note on this clone: The antigen is unknown.

Repertoires were generated with immunoSEQ multiplex PCR, while TCRdb's copy carries only in-frame clones and drops some. Here the sample spans about 62,000 clones, less than 90% being singletons. Time point noted: week 47, end of study. Every single dose of the vaccine, 300 ug of mutant IDH1 20-mer peptide, came with topical imiquimod. The origin of this receptor is a man in his thirties or forties with glioma. Material: PBMCs, obtained from a glioma patient whose treatment included an IDH1 peptide vaccine.

DNA for the CDR3: TGTGCCAGTAGTATAAAAGGGGAGATGGACTATGGCTACACCTTC. Encoded protein: CASSIKGEMDYGYTF. J is TRBJ1-2 and V is TRBV19, with D maybe TRBD1 (5 bases). This CDR3 comprises 15 residues. V was shortened by 2 bases and J by 3 bases, with 13 bases between the two germline ends. CDR1 is LNHDA and CDR2 is SQIVND in the germline V gene (reference sequence). Full variable domain (outside the CDR3, taken from reference TRBV19 and TRBJ1-2): DGGITQSPKYLFRKEGQNVTLSCEQNLNHDAMYWYRQDPGQGLRLIYYSQIVNDFQKGDIAEGYSVSREKKESFPLTVTSAQKNPTAFYLCASSIKGEMDYGYTFGSGTRLTVV.